This TCR beta chain was found in a study of Graves' ophthalmopathy and Graves' hyperthyroidism (dated by TCRdb to 2017 to 2018). A note on the overall study: Hyperthyroidism was defined as stable when no progression to ophthalmopathy occurred within 18 months of follow-up. TCR beta repertoire signatures were used to distinguish Graves' ophthalmopathy from Graves' hyperthyroidism and to predict progression to ophthalmopathy. In total, 135 blood samples were TCR-sequenced: around 42 ophthalmopathy, some 75 hyperthyroidism and some 17 hyperthyroidism-to-ophthalmopathy patients. To explore V-J signatures that separate ophthalmopathy from hyperthyroidism, a discovery set of about a hundred patients was enrolled, consisting of approximately 45 with ophthalmopathy and roughly 57 with stable hyperthyroidism. For independent validation, a separate cohort was made up of fewer than 20 hyperthyroidism patients plus 17 patients who later progressed from hyperthyroidism to ophthalmopathy. In over 5 hyperthyroidism patients, the T-cell repertoire of thyroid tissue was compared with the T-cell repertoire of blood. Once sampling was done, hyperthyroidism patients were given methimazole at a starting dose of 30 mg daily, while ophthalmopathy patients were given high-dose intravenous methylprednisolone.

What the study reported, not specific to this receptor: In validation, the model predicted ophthalmopathy progression with over 60% sensitivity and approximately 75% specificity; fewer than 15 predicted patients were CT-confirmed with GO in a median of approximately 6.2 months. No statistical method was used to predetermine the sample size, and group allocation was not hidden from the investigators. The 13-signature model separated ophthalmopathy from stable hyperthyroidism with approximately 88% sensitivity and 81.08% specificity in cross-validation, and 80%/75% in the test set. Most of the expanded thyroid clonotypes with a frequency above 0.001 were also detected in blood, and it was suggested that the thyroid immune response may be reflected by blood repertoires.

A distance of 6 bases separates the germline ends of V and J, which lose 1 base and 3 bases respectively. The CDR3, from cysteine to phenylalanine, totals 13 residues. Kept here is only the CDR3 DNA, which spans 39 bases and is read in frame from base 1. Concerning this clonotype itself: The antigen this receptor binds is unknown. Base quality data are lacking; no much larger clone is found one base away.

For repertoire sequencing, TCR beta CDR3 regions were amplified from RNA transcripts. A first-round RT-PCR used HTBI primers with the Qiagen OneStep RT-PCR kit, followed by a second-round multiplex PCR, size selection and purification. Libraries were sequenced on an Illumina HiSeq2000 using paired-end 100 bp reads. On the authors' methods: SOAPnuke was used for read processing, and reads with adapters, uncalled bases, a mean Phred below 15, or no exact constant-primer or identifier match were discarded. COPE v1.2.5 was used to merge high-quality paired reads. Each unique nucleotide sequence was defined as a clonotype, and clonotypes were aligned to IMGT TRB V, D and J references with MiTCR v1.1. The analysis was limited to V-J combinations with a frequency above 0.0001, which together covered approximately 99% of the repertoires. For each V-J combination, a TCR clonal expansion and chaos score was defined as F50 clonal expansion divided by the chaos observed in the TCRdist matrix. Welch's t-statistics and random forest were used to reduce the features to about 12 V-J combinations, which were then used as input to a naive Bayes classifier. The similarity between thyroid and blood repertoires was quantified using the Morisita-Horn index. TCRdb itself trimmed the public reads at Q25 with fastp, ran MiXCR and retained productive beta chains. Each CDR3 protein appears once, grouped with its most common genes and DNA. TCRdb, rather than the study authors, made the V and J calls. The sample yields 900,000 to 1,200,000 distinct CDR3 sequences; about 40% were counted once. 8.5% to 14% of the sample goes to the ten largest clones.

Patients with hyperthyroidism were aged 18 to 65 years, had been newly diagnosed, and had a disease duration of less than 2 months. Patients were excluded if they had other autoimmune diseases, uncontrolled infections, pregnancy or lactation. Clinical symptoms, serum thyroxine, TRAb, thyroid ultrasound and orbital computed tomography were used for diagnosis. Total RNA was extracted with Trizol reagent and quality-checked on an Agilent 2100 Bioanalyzer. This sequence was found in an adult man with Graves' hyperthyroidism. The specimen was peripheral blood or thyroid tissue (not recorded which). This chain joins TRBV12-3 or TRBV12-4 to TRBJ1-2; no confident D gene assignment can be made. The CDR3 is CASSLGIYYGYTF. The nucleotides are TGTGCCAGCAGTTTAGGGATTTACTATGGCTACACCTTC.